The TCR beta chain under discussion was sequenced for a study of blood T cell repertoires in COVID-19. Original methodology: Counts of nucleated cells, estimated from reference gene primer amplification, were obtained. Some clones are missing from TCRdb's copy, which holds only in-frame ones; the method was immunoSEQ multiplex PCR. From that table come the V and J calls and clone size; the DNA was used to work out D and trimming. Counted here are 39,000 or so clones, 83% occurring once; the ten biggest clones make up around 42%. Looked up from germline, CDR1 is KGHSH and CDR2 is LQKENI. The length of the CDR3 is 15 residues. Trimming cost V 3 bases and J 8 bases, with 16 bases left between them.

The specimen sequenced was peripheral blood. This TCR came from a woman older than 75 with active or convalescent COVID-19. J is TRBJ1-4 and V is TRBV18; D is unresolved. Written as DNA, the CDR3 is TGTGCCAGCTCACCTCCGATGGGGTCGGGAGAAAAACTGTTTTTT. It encodes CASSPPMGSGEKLFF.